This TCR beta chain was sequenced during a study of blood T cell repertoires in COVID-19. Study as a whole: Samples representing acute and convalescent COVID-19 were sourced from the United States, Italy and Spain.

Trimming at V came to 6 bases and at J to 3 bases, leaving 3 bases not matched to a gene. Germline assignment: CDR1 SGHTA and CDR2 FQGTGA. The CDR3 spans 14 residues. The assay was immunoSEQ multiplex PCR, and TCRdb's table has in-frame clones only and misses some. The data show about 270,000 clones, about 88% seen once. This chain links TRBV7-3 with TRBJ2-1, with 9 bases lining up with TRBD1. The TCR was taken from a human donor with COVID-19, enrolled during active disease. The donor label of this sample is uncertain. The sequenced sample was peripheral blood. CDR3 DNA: TGTGCCAGCAGTTCGGGACAGGGCTACAATGAGCAGTTCTTC. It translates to CASSSGQGYNEQFF.